The next 27 T cell receptor beta chains were all read from a single sample in a study of blood T cell repertoires in COVID-19. The assay was immunoSEQ multiplex PCR, and TCRdb's table has in-frame clones only and misses some. The data contain 200,000 to 250,000 clones, around 84% of them singletons. The source material was peripheral blood. The source is a man in his sixties with acute or convalescent COVID-19.

The chain recombines TRBV10-3 with TRBJ1-5, with D tentatively TRBD1 (6 bases). Trimming took off 10 bases at V and 0 bases at J, with 13 bases between the two ends. Looked up from germline, CDR1 is ENHRY and CDR2 is SYGVKD. The CDR3 covers 14 residues. The CDR3 coding sequence is TGTGCCAGCGCACAGGGAATTAGCAATCAGCCCCAGCATTTT. Translation gives CASAQGISNQPQHF.

The chain uses TRBV15 and TRBJ2-1; D perhaps matches TRBD1 (6 bases). From germline, CDR1 is LNHNV and CDR2 YYDKDF (reference sequence). This CDR3 is built from 16 residues. With 0 bases removed from V and 9 bases from J, the gap between germline ends came to 18 bases. CDR3 protein: CATSREAQGIGGEQFF. For the CDR3, the DNA is TGTGCCACCAGCAGAGAGGCCCAGGGAATAGGGGGTGAGCAGTTCTTC.

A few counts support this clone. CDR3 DNA: TGTGCCAGCAGTCCCTCGGACAGGACGGGCGGCTACACCTTC. Protein product: CASSPSDRTGGYTF. The chain joins TRBV2 to TRBJ1-2; 7 nucleotides align to TRBD1. In germline, CDR1 is SNHLY, CDR2 FYNNEI. The CDR3 extends over 14 amino acids. V shed 5 bases, J shed 8 bases, and the junction held 11 bases outside the gene matches.

This chain links TRBV7-3 with TRBJ2-2, with TRBD1 as a possible D gene (6 bases). Trimming cost V 5 bases and J 5 bases, with 15 bases left between them. CDR3 size: 15 residues. CDR1 is SGHTA and CDR2 is FQGTGA in the germline V gene. The chain's CDR3 is CASSAHRVGTGELFF. The CDR3 DNA reads as TGTGCCAGCAGCGCCCACAGGGTCGGGACCGGGGAGCTGTTTTTT.

The chain combines TRBV5-8 with TRBJ2-1, with D perhaps TRBD2 (5 bases). V gave up 0 bases and J gave up 0 bases, with 10 bases separating them. Germline V gene lookup returns CDR1 SGHTS and CDR2 YDEGEE. This CDR3 spans 16 amino acids. CDR3 DNA: TGTGCCAGCAGCTTGGAATCGGGGAGCTCCTACAATGAGCAGTTCTTC. It is translated as CASSLESGSSYNEQFF.

The chain employs TRBV30 and TRBJ1-3; the match to TRBD1 covers 9 bases. With 1 base clipped from V and 8 bases from J, the junction kept 9 bases outside the gene matches. The CDR3 totals 15 residues. Per the germline V gene, CDR1 is GTSNPN and CDR2 is SVGIG (reference sequence). CDR3 loop: CAWSGPDRGRYTIYF. Here the CDR3 DNA reads TGTGCCTGGAGTGGCCCGGACAGGGGCCGTTACACCATATATTTT.

This chain uses TRBV27 with TRBJ1-5; D uncertain. Germline V gives CDR1 MNHEY, CDR2 SMNVEV (reference sequence). Trimming took 2 bases from V and 4 from J, leaving 18 bases between them. The CDR3 sequence is 17 residues long. The CDR3 DNA reads as TGTGCCAGCAGTTTACCGCCGGGCCCCGGGAGAAATCAGCCCCAGCATTTT. Encoded protein: CASSLPPGPGRNQPQHF.

This clone was seen just once. The V and J genes are TRBV19 and TRBJ2-7; TRBD2 matches 15 bases. Germline V gene lookup returns CDR1 LNHDA and CDR2 SQIVND (reference sequence). V lost 5 bases and J lost 0; bases outside the gene matches: 14. The CDR3 totals 20 residues. CDR3 residues: CASSPRGGPGLAGGSYEQYF. DNA for the CDR3: TGTGCCAGTAGTCCCCGGGGAGGCCCGGGACTAGCGGGGGGCTCCTACGAGCAGTACTTC.

The V call is TRBV7-2, the J call TRBJ2-7; possible D gene TRBD1, 5 bases. With 3 bases removed from V and 4 bases from J, the gap between germline ends came to 22 bases. Germline values: CDR1 SGHTA, CDR2 FQGNSA. This CDR3 contains 17 residues. The CDR3 sequence: CASSFQGPVYQNYEQYF. As DNA, the CDR3 is TGTGCCAGCAGCTTCCAGGGTCCCGTTTACCAAAATTACGAGCAGTACTTC.

The rearrangement joins TRBV19 to TRBJ2-7; 8 bases line up with TRBD1. The germline CDR1 and CDR2 sequences are LNHDA and SQIVND (reference sequence). This CDR3 has 15 residues. V dropped 7 bases and J dropped 4; count of bases not matched to a gene: 12. CDR3 sequence: CASTNTGTGLYEQYF. The CDR3 nucleotides are TGTGCCAGTACAAATACCGGGACAGGACTATACGAGCAGTACTTC.

The rearrangement uses TRBV19 and TRBJ2-3, with a tentative D call TRBD1 (5 bases). The germline gives CDR1 LNHDA, CDR2 SQIVND (reference sequence). Trimming shortened V by 3 bases and J by 0 bases, and 7 bases separated the two germline ends. This CDR3 contains 14 residues. CDR3 DNA: TGTGCCAGTAGTATCAGGGAAAGCACAGATACGCAGTATTTT. This codes for CASSIRESTDTQYF.

DNA of the CDR3: TGCGCCAGCAGCCAAGATCGGCAGGGGGGCAATCAGCCCCAGCATTTT. Its protein product is CASSQDRQGGNQPQHF. This chain joins TRBV4-3 and TRBJ1-5, with 7 nucleotides matching TRBD1. V was clipped by 0 bases and J by 2 bases; unmatched bases: 4. This CDR3 comprises 16 residues. Germline lookup yields CDR1 LGHNA and CDR2 YSLEER.

The gene calls are TRBV10-2 and TRBJ2-1, with 10 bases matching TRBD2. CDR3 length: 16 amino acids. Germline CDR1 reads WSHSY; CDR2 reads SAAADI. Trimming at V came to 7 bases and at J to 4 bases, leaving 10 bases not matched to a gene. The CDR3 loop is CASNKASGGLYNEQFF. The CDR3 DNA is TGCGCCAGCAATAAGGCTAGCGGGGGCCTATACAATGAGCAGTTCTTC.

The gene calls are TRBV19 and TRBJ2-4; tentative D call: TRBD2 (7 bases). Germline loops: CDR1 LNHDA, CDR2 SQIVND (reference sequence). V was clipped by 4 bases and J by 7 bases, with 14 bases between them. This CDR3 has 14 amino acids. DNA for the CDR3: TGTGCCAGTAGTAGCAAGGGGGGGGCGAACATTCAGTACTTC. This codes for CASSSKGGANIQYF.

This chain uses TRBV27 with TRBJ1-1; 10 bases align to TRBD1. Per the germline V gene, CDR1 is MNHEY and CDR2 is SMNVEV (reference sequence). The CDR3 has 14 amino acids. J gave up 4 bases and V 6 bases, and 5 bases lay outside the gene matches. The CDR3 loop is CASSRQGAITEAFF. The CDR3 DNA reads TGTGCCAGCAGCCGACAGGGGGCTATCACTGAAGCTTTCTTT.

The chain couples TRBV7-6 to TRBJ2-2; 8 bases align to TRBD1. The CDR3 consists of 17 residues. With V trimmed by 5 bases and J by 0 bases, 8 bases remained unmatched. The germline gives CDR1 SGHVS, CDR2 FNYEAQ. The DNA of the CDR3 is TGTGCCAGCAGCCACCGAGGGACAGGCGCGAACACCGGGGAGCTGTTTTTT. It specifies CASSHRGTGANTGELFF.

The chain has TRBV4-2 and TRBJ1-1, with D perhaps matching TRBD1 (6 bases). CDR1 and CDR2 (germline): LGHNA, YNFKEQ. V lost 3 bases to trimming and J lost 2 bases, with 13 bases between them. This CDR3 is built from 15 residues. The CDR3 DNA sequence: TGTGCCAGCAGCCACCCCGGGACAACAAACACTGAAGCTTTCTTT. Translating it yields CASSHPGTTNTEAFF.

J is TRBJ2-3 and V is TRBV5-1; TRBD1 matches at 10 bases. CDR1 is SGHRS, CDR2 YFSETQ, per germline. The J segment lost 1 base and the V segment lost 8 bases, leaving 4 bases of the junction unmatched. CDR3 size: 14 residues. The CDR3 sequence is CASATGGGTDTQYF. CDR3 nucleotide sequence: TGCGCCAGTGCGACAGGGGGCGGCACAGATACGCAGTATTTT.

J is TRBJ2-1 and V is TRBV30; 7 bases fit TRBD2. The CDR3 length is 13 residues. V shed 7 bases and J 9 bases; nucleotides not matched to a gene: 12. Germline CDR1 and CDR2: GTSNPN and SVGIG (reference sequence). The CDR3 DNA reads TGTGCCTTACGGACTAGTGACCATCGTGAGCAGTTCTTC. It codes for CALRTSDHREQFF.

The CDR3 is CASMRTGTSYYEQFF. CDR3 coding DNA: TGTGCCAGCATGCGGACCGGGACTAGCTATTATGAGCAGTTCTTC. This chain links TRBV7-2 with TRBJ2-1; 9 bases are a match to TRBD2. The CDR3 is 15 residues long. From germline, CDR1 is SGHTA and CDR2 FQGNSA. After removal of 7 bases from V and 8 bases from J, the junction contained 12 bases not matched to a gene.

The chain's CDR3 is CASSHHPDRGSPNTGELFF. The CDR3 bases are TGTGCCAGCAGTCACCACCCGGACAGGGGTTCCCCGAACACCGGGGAGCTGTTTTTT. The chain recombines TRBV6-6 with TRBJ2-2, with 9 bases fitting TRBD1. Germline lookup yields CDR1 MNHNY and CDR2 SVGAGI (reference sequence). The V and J ends lost 5 bases and 0 bases, in that order; junction bases with no gene match: 13. The CDR3 contains 19 residues.

This clone was seen only once. The CDR3 here is CASRLAGDPYEQYF. The CDR3 coding sequence is TGTGCCAGCAGGCTAGCGGGGGACCCCTACGAGCAGTACTTC. V usage is TRBV27 and J usage is TRBJ2-7; 10 bases map to TRBD2. The CDR3 extends over 14 amino acids. V lost 6 bases, J lost 2 bases, and 4 bases stayed unmatched. Germline V gene sequence: CDR1 MNHEY, CDR2 SMNVEV (reference sequence).

The CDR3 nucleotides are TGTGCCAGCAGCTCCTGGACTAGCGGGGTGAACAATGAGCAGTTCTTC. It codes for CASSSWTSGVNNEQFF. This chain joins TRBV7-3 and TRBJ2-1; 12 bases map to TRBD2. J was trimmed by 5 bases and V by 4 bases; bases with no gene match: 6. The CDR3 is 16 amino acids. Germline CDR1 reads SGHTA; CDR2 reads FQGTGA.

J is TRBJ2-1 and V is TRBV18; 8 bases line up with TRBD1. The junction had 8 bases not matched to a gene; V was cut back by 3 bases and J by 4 bases. The CDR3 is 16 residues long. From germline, CDR1 is KGHSH and CDR2 LQKENI. The CDR3 DNA is TGTGCCAGCTCACCCGTCGGGACAGGATCTTACAATGAGCAGTTCTTC. Translated, it gives CASSPVGTGSYNEQFF.

V is TRBV6-1 and J is TRBJ2-6; 8 bases line up with TRBD1. Germline V gene lookup returns CDR1 MNHNS and CDR2 SASEGT. The ends lost 4 bases at V and 1 base at J; junction bases unmatched: 9. The CDR3 is 18 residues long. The CDR3 loop reads CASSGGQGATSGANVLTF. The DNA for the CDR3 is TGTGCCAGCAGTGGCGGCCAGGGGGCCACATCTGGGGCCAACGTCCTGACTTTC.

The chain combines TRBV6-5 with TRBJ2-7, with 9 bases fitting TRBD2. The ends lost 6 bases at V and 2 bases at J; junction bases unmatched: 5. The length of the CDR3 is 14 residues. Germline-derived CDR1 and CDR2 are MNHEY and SVGAGI. CDR3 residues: CASSTSGGTYEQYF. As DNA, the CDR3 is TGTGCCAGCAGCACCAGCGGGGGGACCTACGAGCAGTACTTC.

V gene TRBV23-1 combines with J gene TRBJ2-3; tentative D call: TRBD1 (6 bases). TRBV23-1 is marked as an open reading frame, function uncertain. This CDR3 has 15 amino acids. V was trimmed by 1 base and J by 2 bases, leaving 10 bases between them. The CDR3 coding sequence is TGCGCCAGCAGTCAATTAGGACAGACCACAGATACGCAGTATTTT. This encodes CASSQLGQTTDTQYF.